The sequence of this TCR beta chain was determined in a study of T cell responses to AZD1222 COVID-19 vaccine. About this clone: Its cognate antigen is unknown.

Study-wide points: A mostly white British donor set with more females was recruited, and clonal diversity was possibly underestimated. Scientists sampled the repertoires only once the peak T cell response had passed.

Clones were read by immunoSEQ multiplex PCR, and TCRdb kept only the in-frame ones, dropping some. The sample consists of approximately 120,000 clones, roughly 90% of them appearing once. The ends were cut back, 0 bases at V and 0 bases at J, with 12 bases in the middle. Germline-derived CDR1 and CDR2 are LGHNA and YSLEER. CDR3 length: 17 residues. This chain connects TRBV4-3 to TRBJ2-1; D gene uncertain. The sequence came from an adult in good health. The starting material was peripheral blood, obtained on day 0 of AZD1222 vaccination. This chain's CDR3 is CASSQDIVGSSYNEQFF. The CDR3 nucleotides are TGCGCCAGCAGCCAAGACATCGTAGGAAGCTCCTACAATGAGCAGTTCTTC.